The source of this TCR beta chain is a study of blood T cell repertoires in COVID-19 (dated by TCRdb to 2019 to 2021). Describing the broader study: Collaborator samples came from the United States, Italy and Spain and covered acute and convalescent phases of COVID-19. The prospective study material was composed of cDNA or gDNA derived from T cells, B-cell-depleted T cells, or PBMCs. The dataset comprised deeply sampled blood TCRbeta repertoires from subjects exposed to, actively infected with, or recovered from COVID-19. The repertoires were released in a freely available public database intended as a resource for research on the immune response to SARS-CoV-2. Samples came from the ongoing ImmuneRACE study (first 160 participants) plus 1,254 subjects from 6 global collaborators. A de-identified subject ID, COVID-19 status, age in years and sex were almost always included in the sample metadata. Where available, HLA class I and class II types were taken from metadata supplied by the sample provider and were not determined by assay-based typing. The full study reports these points: The quantity of clinical and demographic metadata differed by source and by participant and was supplied without curation.

One collaborating source in Seattle enrolled patients during active infection and followed them longitudinally through the course of disease. Collaborating institutions collected whole blood in K2EDTA tubes following their own protocols. For TCRbeta analysis, collaborators shipped samples as frozen whole blood, isolated PBMCs, or DNA extracted from either of those sample types. TCRbeta CDR3 regions were amplified from genomic DNA by means of the immunoSEQ Assay, a bias-controlled multiplex PCR. The paper's processing steps were these. Within the assay, amplification of reference gene primers was used to estimate how many nucleated cells each sample contained. To quantify the absolute abundance of each unique TCRbeta CDR3 rearrangement, sequence reads were collapsed and filtered. Productive Simpson clonality was computed per sample as the square root of Simpson's diversity index over productive rearrangements. What TCRdb holds here is the immuneACCESS table cut down to in-frame rearrangements. Part of the clones is not present; checked against another copy, under half of the missing clones reflect an unresolved V gene, and the others are unexplained. That table is the source of V, J and clone size, and D and trimming were worked out from the DNA. The sample includes some 360,000 clones, with approximately 89% observed a single time. The ten most abundant clones make up 3% to 4% of the sample.

Regarding this clone: The target of this receptor is not known. No per-base quality is available; no much larger clone lies one base away.

Sequenced sample: peripheral blood. The clonotype was recovered from a woman aged 60 to 75 with COVID-19, enrolled during active disease.

The sequenced DNA: TGTGCCAGCAGCTTAACAGCGGACCGCACAGATACGCAGTATTTT. Its protein reads: CASSLTADRTDTQYF. This sequence uses TRBV5-4 and TRBJ2-3; the D gene is perhaps TRBD2, on 5 matching bases. Relative to germline, V is 2 bases shorter and J is 1 base shorter, with 11 bases between their ends. The cysteine opens and the phenylalanine closes a CDR3 of 15 amino acids. Of the read, only the CDR3 DNA is kept; its 45 bases are in frame from base 1. In the germline V gene (reference sequence), CDR1 corresponds to SGHNT and CDR2 to YYREEE.